Each of the 23 T cell receptor beta chains below was sequenced from the same sample in a study of graft-versus-host responses after intestinal transplantation. Clones were read by immunoSEQ multiplex PCR, and TCRdb kept only the in-frame ones, dropping some. The sample contains some 86,000 clones, roughly nine tenths of which appear only once. These receptors lack a known antigen. The sample here was unstimulated CD4+ T cells sorted from spleen or lymph node cells, taken before intestinal transplant. The source of these receptors is a human donor who received an intestinal transplant.

The chain is built from TRBV7-6 and TRBJ2-1, with 13 positions matching TRBD2. Germline CDR1 and CDR2: SGHVS and FNYEAQ. The J segment lost 2 bases and the V segment lost 1 base, leaving 8 bases of the junction unmatched. This CDR3 comprises 19 residues. The CDR3 sequence: CASSLDHRLAGGPYNEQFF. DNA of the CDR3: TGTGCCAGCAGCTTAGATCACCGACTAGCGGGGGGACCCTACAATGAGCAGTTCTTC. Full variable domain (missing parts from reference TRBV7-6 and TRBJ2-1): GAGVSQSPRYKVTKRGQDVALRCDPISGHVSLYWYRQALGQGPEFLTYFNYEAQQDKSGLPNDRFSAERPEGSISTLTIQRTEQRDSAMYRCASSLDHRLAGGPYNEQFFGPGTRLTVL.

The rearrangement uses TRBV6-6 and TRBJ2-3, with a possible D match to TRBD2 (6 bases). The CDR3 loop spans 12 amino acids. Germline values: CDR1 MNHNY, CDR2 SVGAGI (reference sequence). V was clipped by 8 bases and J by 0 bases, with 6 bases between them. The CDR3 here is CASRGSTDTQYF. The CDR3 bases are TGTGCCAGCCGGGGGAGCACAGATACGCAGTATTTT.

This clone was detected a few times. This chain joins TRBV6-5 and TRBJ2-7; the match to TRBD2 covers 11 bases. In germline, CDR1 is MNHEY, CDR2 SVGAGI. This CDR3 has 14 residues. V trimming: 6 bases; J trimming: 2 bases; junction bases outside the gene matches: 3. CDR3 in amino acids: CASRSSGGAYEQYF. CDR3 DNA: TGTGCCAGCAGAAGTAGCGGGGGGGCCTACGAGCAGTACTTC.

To note about this clone: The junction does not match germline at one end; this may be a read error. J is TRBJ2-7 and V is TRBV2, with 8 positions matching TRBD1. CDR1 and CDR2 (germline): SNHLY, FYNNEI. The CDR3 extends over 12 amino acids. The CDR3 loop is CASSEAPGQANF. As DNA, the CDR3 is TGTGCCAGCAGTGAAGCCCCGGGACAGGCGAACTTC.

This clone was observed a handful of times. V is TRBV4-3 and J is TRBJ1-1; D is possibly TRBD1 (6 bases). The germline V and J ends were trimmed by 2 bases and 10 bases, with 14 bases remaining between them. Germline V gene data show CDR1 as LGHNA and CDR2 as YSLEER. This CDR3 spans 13 amino acids. CDR3 nucleotide sequence: TGCGCCAGCAGCCAACAGACAGGCTGGGTAGCTTTCTTT. Residues: CASSQQTGWVAFF.

The V and J genes are TRBV18 and TRBJ2-2; unclear D gene. The CDR3 sequence is 18 residues long. V was shortened by 6 bases and J by 6 bases, with 26 bases between the two germline ends. Germline V gives CDR1 KGHSH, CDR2 LQKENI. Here the CDR3 reads CASSQLAPAHLSAGELFF. In DNA, the CDR3 is TGTGCCAGCTCTCAATTAGCTCCCGCGCACTTATCGGCCGGGGAGCTGTTTTTT. Full variable domain (rest looked up from reference TRBV18 and TRBJ2-2): NAGVMQNPRHLVRRRGQEARLRCSPMKGHSHVYWYRQLPEEGLKFMVYLQKENIIDESGMPKERFSAEFPKEGPSILRIQQVVRGDSAAYFCASSQLAPAHLSAGELFFGEGSRLTVL.

The chain is built from TRBV9 and TRBJ2-2, with 8 bases fitting TRBD1. CDR1 is SGDLS and CDR2 is YYNGEE in the germline V gene. The CDR3 spans 15 residues. Losses at the gene ends were 4 bases for V and 3 bases for J; bases not matched to a gene: 5. The chain's CDR3 is CASSPGTGHTGELFF. The CDR3 bases are TGTGCCAGCAGCCCCGGGACAGGACACACCGGGGAGCTGTTTTTT.

The genes are TRBV6-1 and TRBJ2-5; the D gene is possibly TRBD1 (6 bases). V was shortened by 1 base and J by 4 bases, with 13 bases between the two germline ends. Germline-derived CDR1 and CDR2 are MNHNS and SASEGT. This CDR3 contains 15 residues. CDR3 DNA sequence: TGTGCCAGCAGTGAAGGCCTCAGGGGAGCAGAGACCCAGTACTTC. This sequence encodes CASSEGLRGAETQYF.

The J gene is TRBJ2-2, the V gene TRBV21-1; no DNA check was done on the table's D call, TRBD1. TRBV21-1 is recorded as a pseudogene. This CDR3 is built from 15 residues. This CDR3 reads CASSGRDTTTGELFF. The CDR3 bases are TGTGCCAGCAGCGGCCGGGACACAACAACCGGGGAGCTGTTTTTT.

The chain employs TRBV7-9 and TRBJ1-1, with TRBD1 identical over 9 bases. V shed 5 bases and J 7 bases; nucleotides not matched to a gene: 8. The CDR3 runs 14 residues. The germline CDR1 and CDR2 sequences are SEHNR and FQNEAQ (reference sequence). In nucleotides, the CDR3 is TGTGCCAGCAGCCTGGACAGGGGAGAGGATGAAGCTTTCTTT. Translating gives CASSLDRGEDEAFF.

V is TRBV6-6 and J is TRBJ2-3; tentative D call: TRBD2 (5 bases). Germline-derived CDR1 and CDR2 are MNHNY and SVGAGI (reference sequence). Between the trimmed V and J ends, which lost 0 bases and 4 bases, there was a span of 14 bases. CDR3 length equals 16 residues. This chain's CDR3 is CASSYSAWGEADTQYF. DNA of the CDR3: TGTGCCAGCAGTTACTCGGCCTGGGGAGAGGCAGATACGCAGTATTTT.

The rearrangement uses TRBV7-9 and TRBJ2-5; D perhaps matches TRBD2 (6 bases). Germline V gives CDR1 SEHNR, CDR2 FQNEAQ (reference sequence). With 6 bases removed from V and 10 bases from J, the gap between germline ends came to 15 bases. The CDR3 totals 12 residues. CDR3 sequence (DNA): TGTGCCAGCAGTCTAAATTCCGGGGGCCAGTACTTC. Translation gives CASSLNSGGQYF.

The rearrangement joins TRBV29-1 to TRBJ2-1, with 14 nucleotides matching TRBD2. The CDR3 spans 15 residues. V was clipped by 6 bases and J by 7 bases; unmatched bases: 8. Germline CDR1 and CDR2: SQVTM and ANQGSEA. CDR3 DNA sequence: TGCAGCGTCGCGACTAGCGGGGGGGTATGGAATGAGCAGTTCTTC. Translated: CSVATSGGVWNEQFF.

This clone was seen once. The V and J genes are TRBV2 and TRBJ2-7, with 13 nucleotides matching TRBD2. Germline CDR1 SNHLY, CDR2 FYNNEI. The CDR3 sequence is 16 residues long. V lost 5 bases, J lost 2 bases, and 6 bases stayed unmatched. The CDR3 bases are TGTGCCAGCAGTAAGGGACTAGCGGGGCAAGCCTACGAGCAGTACTTC. Translated, it gives CASSKGLAGQAYEQYF.

The J gene is TRBJ2-2, the V gene TRBV7-6; no reliable D call. The CDR3 spans 13 residues. V lost 1 base and J 4 bases, leaving 4 bases between the germline ends. Looked up from germline, CDR1 is SGHVS and CDR2 is FNYEAQ. For the CDR3, the DNA is TGTGCCAGCAGCTTAGAGCCCACCGGGGAGCTGTTTTTT. Translation gives CASSLEPTGELFF.

The V and J genes are TRBV20-1 and TRBJ1-2; D remains ambiguous. Trimming shortened V by 3 bases and J by 7 bases, and 9 bases separated the two germline ends. Germline CDR1 DFQATT, CDR2 SNEGSKA (reference sequence). The CDR3 sequence is 11 residues long. The CDR3 DNA is TGCAGTGCTAGGGCAGTAAGTGGCTACACCTTC. It specifies CSARAVSGYTF.

The gene calls are TRBV19 and TRBJ1-6, with 8 nucleotides matching TRBD1. The germline V gene encodes CDR1 LNHDA and CDR2 SQIVND (reference sequence). V lost 2 bases, J lost 13 bases, and 13 bases stayed unmatched. This CDR3 is 16 amino acids long. The CDR3 loop is CASSIKTGTGPLPLHF. As DNA, the CDR3 is TGTGCCAGTAGTATAAAAACCGGGACAGGCCCCCTCCCCCTCCACTTT.

This chain joins TRBV7-9 and TRBJ2-7, with D possibly matching TRBD1 (5 bases). Germline CDR1 SEHNR, CDR2 FQNEAQ (reference sequence). The V end was cut by 1 base, the J end by 4 bases, with 11 bases between. The CDR3 has 14 residues. For the CDR3, the DNA is TGTGCCAGCAGCTTAGAGGGGTACAGGTACGAGCAGTACTTC. This codes for CASSLEGYRYEQYF.

The gene calls are TRBV14 and TRBJ1-2; 8 bases map to TRBD1. The CDR3 runs 15 residues. Germline CDR1 reads SGHDN; CDR2 reads FVKESK. Losses at the gene ends were 4 bases for V and 8 bases for J; bases not matched to a gene: 12. In DNA, the CDR3 is TGTGCCAGCAGCCGTCAGGCTCAGGGGGCAGGCGGCTACACCTTC. Residues: CASSRQAQGAGGYTF.

This chain connects TRBV7-2 to TRBJ1-5; D not resolved. The CDR3 has 13 amino acids. V gave up 0 bases and J gave up 5 bases, with 5 bases separating them. Germline values: CDR1 SGHTA, CDR2 FQGNSA. The CDR3 DNA sequence: TGTGCCAGCAGCTTAGCCAGGTATCAGCCCCAGCATTTT. It is translated as CASSLARYQPQHF.

V and J are TRBV4-3 and TRBJ1-3; the match to TRBD1 covers 8 bases. V was clipped by 3 bases and J by 0 bases; unmatched bases: 7. Germline V gene data show CDR1 as LGHNA and CDR2 as YSLEER. This CDR3 is 17 amino acids long. Here the CDR3 reads CASSQGTGVLSGNTIYF. The CDR3 nucleotides read TGCGCCAGCAGCCAGGGGACAGGAGTCCTCTCTGGAAACACCATATATTTT.

Here the CDR3 DNA reads TGTGCCATCAGTGGGACGGGGGAGAACACCGGGGAGCTGTTTTTT. It translates to CAISGTGENTGELFF. The chain joins TRBV10-3 to TRBJ2-2, with a possible D match to TRBD2 (6 bases). The CDR3 has 15 amino acids. Trimming removed 4 bases from V and 1 base from J, with 10 bases in between. The germline V gene has CDR1 ENHRY and CDR2 SYGVKD.

This clone was observed a few times. V is TRBV5-6 and J is TRBJ1-6, with D perhaps matching TRBD1 (5 bases). The CDR3 contains 14 residues. The germline V gene has CDR1 SGHDT and CDR2 YYEEEE. The ends were cut back, 0 bases at V and 8 bases at J, with 9 bases in the middle. The CDR3 here is CASSLGQRYSPLHF. The CDR3 nucleotides read TGTGCCAGCAGCTTGGGACAGAGATATTCACCCCTCCACTTT.